This T cell receptor beta chain was observed in a study of blood T cell repertoires in COVID-19. For the study at large: Samples taken during acute and convalescent COVID-19 were collected in the United States, Italy and Spain.

Authors' methods: Estimated nucleated cell counts came from reference gene primer amplification. Measured with immunoSEQ multiplex PCR; TCRdb has only the in-frame clones, and not every one. V, J and clone size derive from that table, while D and trimming were established from the DNA sequence. This sample has more than 85,000 clones, with roughly 79% found just once. CDR3 size: 13 residues. CDR1 LNHNV and CDR2 YYDKDF come from the germline V gene (reference sequence). Trimming pared 8 bases from V and 2 bases from J, leaving 12 bases between. The sequence was collected from a man in his 70s with acute or convalescent COVID-19. This chain joins TRBV15 and TRBJ1-2, with unresolved D. The specimen sequenced was peripheral blood. The chain's CDR3 is CATRPGLNYGYTF. For the CDR3, the DNA is TGTGCCACCCGCCCGGGGTTAAACTATGGCTACACCTTC. The entire variable domain, with the rest obtained from reference TRBV15 and TRBJ1-2, is as follows: DAMVIQNPRYQVTQFGKPVTLSCSQTLNHNVMYWYQQKSSQAPKLLFHYYDKDFNNEADTPDNFQSRRPNTSFCFLDIRSPGLGDTAMYLCATRPGLNYGYTFGSGTRLTVV.